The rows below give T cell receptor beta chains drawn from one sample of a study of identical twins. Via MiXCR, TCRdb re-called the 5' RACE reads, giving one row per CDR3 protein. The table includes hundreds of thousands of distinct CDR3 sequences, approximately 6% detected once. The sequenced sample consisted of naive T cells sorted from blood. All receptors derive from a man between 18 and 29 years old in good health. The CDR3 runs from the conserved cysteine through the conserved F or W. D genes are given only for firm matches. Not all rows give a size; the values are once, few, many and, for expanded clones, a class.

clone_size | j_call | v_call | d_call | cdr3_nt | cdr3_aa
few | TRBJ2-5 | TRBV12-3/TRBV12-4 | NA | TGTGCCAGCAGTTTAGGTCCCGGACTCGACCCCACCCAGTACTTC | CASSLGPGLDPTQYF
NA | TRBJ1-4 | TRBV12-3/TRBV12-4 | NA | TGTGCCAGCAGACCCCAAGGCAGGGATGAAAAACTGTTTTTT | CASRPQGRDEKLFF
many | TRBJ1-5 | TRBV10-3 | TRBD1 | TGTGCCATCAGTGACGGGACAGGGGACCAGCCCCAGCATTTT | CAISDGTGDQPQHF
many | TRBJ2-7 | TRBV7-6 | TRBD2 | TGTGCCAGCAGCTTAGCCCCTAGCGGGAGGAGCTCCTACGAGCAGTACTTC | CASSLAPSGRSSYEQYF
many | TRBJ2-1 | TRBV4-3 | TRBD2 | TGCGCCAGCAGCCAAGATTTGGGACTAGCGGAATACAATGAGCAGTTCTTC | CASSQDLGLAEYNEQFF
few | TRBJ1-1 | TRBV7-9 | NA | TGTGCCAGCAGCTTAGATCGGTCGGCAGCTTTCTTT | CASSLDRSAAFF
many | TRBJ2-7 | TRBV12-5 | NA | TGTGCTAGTGGGCAGGGGCACGAGCAGTACTTC | CASGQGHEQYF
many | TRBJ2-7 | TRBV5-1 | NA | TGCGCCAGCTTACAGTATCAGTCCTACGAGCAGTACTTC | CASLQYQSYEQYF
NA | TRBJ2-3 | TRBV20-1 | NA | TGCAGTGCTAGTGAGGGGCGCACAGATACGCAGTATTTT | CSASEGRTDTQYF
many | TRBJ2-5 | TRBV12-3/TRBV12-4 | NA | TGTGCCAGCAGTTCCCCCGGCAGGGTTGAGACCCAGTACTTC | CASSSPGRVETQYF
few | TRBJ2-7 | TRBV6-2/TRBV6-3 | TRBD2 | TGTGCCAGCAGTTATTACTGGACTAGCGGGAACTACGAGCAGTACTTC | CASSYYWTSGNYEQYF
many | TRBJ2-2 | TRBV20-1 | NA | TGCAGTGCTAGCGGGAGCGGCACCGGGGAGCTGTTTTTT | CSASGSGTGELFF
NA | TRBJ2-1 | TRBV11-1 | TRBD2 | TGTGCCAGCAGACCCTTCTTAGCGGGGAAGGGCCTCAATGAGCAGTTCTTC | CASRPFLAGKGLNEQFF
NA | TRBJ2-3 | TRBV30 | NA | TGTGCCTGCCCGCTAGGTTTCACAGATACGCAGTATTTT | CACPLGFTDTQYF
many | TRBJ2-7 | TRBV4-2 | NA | TGTGCCAGCAGCCAGATCCCCCACTATGAGCAGTACTTC | CASSQIPHYEQYF
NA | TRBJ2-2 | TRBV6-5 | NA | TGTGCCAGCAGTTACGCGACCACCGGGGAGCTGTTTTTT | CASSYATTGELFF
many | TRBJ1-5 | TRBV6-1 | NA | TGTGCCAGCGGCTTTTATACGGCCGCTCAGCCCCAGCATTTT | CASGFYTAAQPQHF
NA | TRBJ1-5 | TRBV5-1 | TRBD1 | TGCGCCAGCAGCTTGGGGACAGGGGGTATCAGCAATCAGCCCCAGCATTTT | CASSLGTGGISNQPQHF
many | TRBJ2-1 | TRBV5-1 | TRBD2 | TGCGCCAGCAGCTTCTCCACAGTAGCGGGAGCCTACAATGAGCAGTTCTTC | CASSFSTVAGAYNEQFF
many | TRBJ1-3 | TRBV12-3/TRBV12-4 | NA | TGTGCCAGCGGGGCGACGGGAGCCTCTGGAAACACCATATATTTT | CASGATGASGNTIYF
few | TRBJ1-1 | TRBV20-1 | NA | TGCAGTGCTAGTCGAAGTAACACTGAAGCTTTCTTT | CSASRSNTEAFF
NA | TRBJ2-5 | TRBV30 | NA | TGTGCCTGGAGTACAGGGAGAAGGGTGGGAGAGACCCAGTACTTC | CAWSTGRRVGETQYF
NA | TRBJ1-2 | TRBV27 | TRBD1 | TGTGCCAGCAGTTTAAGGGGGCGCGACTATGGCTACACCTTC | CASSLRGRDYGYTF
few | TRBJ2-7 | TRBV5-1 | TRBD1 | TGCGCCAGCAGCGGGGGACAGGTCTTTAGCTACGAGCAGTACTTC | CASSGGQVFSYEQYF
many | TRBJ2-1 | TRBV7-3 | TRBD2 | TGTGCCAGCAGCCTGCTAGCGGGAGAGTACAATGAGCAGTTCTTC | CASSLLAGEYNEQFF
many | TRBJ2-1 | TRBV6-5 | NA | TGTGCCAGCAGTTACAGTCTCCCCCTGAGCCATGAGCAGTTCTTC | CASSYSLPLSHEQFF
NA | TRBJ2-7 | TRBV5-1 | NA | TGCGCCAGCAGCGGTACTACCCCCTTCGAGCAGTACTTC | CASSGTTPFEQYF
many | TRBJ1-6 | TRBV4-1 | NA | TGCGCCAGCAGCCTGTTCGCTTCACCCCTCCACTTT | CASSLFASPLHF
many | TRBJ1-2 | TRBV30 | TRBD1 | TGTGCCTGCAGCGGGCAGGGGGACTATGGCTACACCTTC | CACSGQGDYGYTF
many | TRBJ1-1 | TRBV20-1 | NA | TGCAGTGCTAGAGAGGCCCTTACCCCTGAAGCTTTCTTT | CSAREALTPEAFF
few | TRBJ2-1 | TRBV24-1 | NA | TGTGCCACCAGTGATCTTGCCCCGGGTCCGCAGTTCTTC | CATSDLAPGPQFF
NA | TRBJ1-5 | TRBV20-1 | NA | TGCAGTGCTAGATTGGGAGTTGGCGATCAGCCCCAGCATTTT | CSARLGVGDQPQHF
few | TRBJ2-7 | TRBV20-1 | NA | TGCAGTGCTAGTCAGGGAAGAGCGGGTACCTACGAGCAGTACTTC | CSASQGRAGTYEQYF
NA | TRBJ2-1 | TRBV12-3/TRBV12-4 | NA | TGTGCCAGCAGTTCCCGGACTACTCCTCAGTTCTTC | CASSSRTTPQFF
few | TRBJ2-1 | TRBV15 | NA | TGTGCCACCAGCAACCGGGTGAAGTCGGGATACAATGAGCAGTTCTTC | CATSNRVKSGYNEQFF
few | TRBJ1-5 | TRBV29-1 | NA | TGCAGCGTCCGGGGGGAATTGGGTCAGCCCCAGCATTTT | CSVRGELGQPQHF
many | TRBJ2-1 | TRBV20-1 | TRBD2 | TGCAGTCGATTAGCGGGACAAATATACAATGAGCAGTTCTTC | CSRLAGQIYNEQFF
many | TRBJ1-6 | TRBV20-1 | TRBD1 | TGCAGTGCTACCGGGACAGGGGGCCCAGGTGGTGCACCCCTCCACTTT | CSATGTGGPGGAPLHF
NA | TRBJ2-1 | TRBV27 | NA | TGTGCCAGCAGTTCTTTAGAGGGGTTTGGGAATGAGCAGTTCTTC | CASSSLEGFGNEQFF
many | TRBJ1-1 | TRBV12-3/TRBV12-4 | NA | TGTGCCAGCAGTTTAGGGGGCACCCGCATGTTAGCTTTCTTT | CASSLGGTRMLAFF
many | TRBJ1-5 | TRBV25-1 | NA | TGTGCCAGCATGGGGCAGGGGAACAATCAGCCCCAGCATTTT | CASMGQGNNQPQHF
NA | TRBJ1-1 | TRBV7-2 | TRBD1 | TGTGCCAGCAGCTTGAGTCCGACAGGGGATGCTTTCTTT | CASSLSPTGDAFF
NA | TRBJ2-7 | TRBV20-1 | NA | TGCAGTGCTAGAGATCGCTCAGGGCGATCCTCCTACGAGCAGTACTTC | CSARDRSGRSSYEQYF
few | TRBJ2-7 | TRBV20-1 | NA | TGCAGTGCCCGGACCCTGGGGCCCTACGAGCAGTACTTC | CSARTLGPYEQYF
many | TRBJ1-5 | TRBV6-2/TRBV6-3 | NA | TGTGCCAGCAGTTACGGTGGGCAGACAAATCAGCCCCAGCATTTT | CASSYGGQTNQPQHF
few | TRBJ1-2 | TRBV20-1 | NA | TGCAGTGCTAGAGATCTCAGGGTAAATTATGGCTACACCTTC | CSARDLRVNYGYTF
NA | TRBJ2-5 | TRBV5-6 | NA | TGTGCCAGCAGCTTGGCGGCACTACAAGAGACCCAGTACTTC | CASSLAALQETQYF
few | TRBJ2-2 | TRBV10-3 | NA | TGTGCCATCAGTGAGGTCGGAAACTCCGGGGAGCTGTTTTTT | CAISEVGNSGELFF
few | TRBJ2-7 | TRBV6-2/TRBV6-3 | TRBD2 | TGTGCCAGCAGGACGGGCGGGAGGAACGAGCAGTACTTC | CASRTGGRNEQYF
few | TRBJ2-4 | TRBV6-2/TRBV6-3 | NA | TGTGCCAGCATCCTTGTGATAAGGGGCCGAGCCAAAAACATTCAGTACTTC | CASILVIRGRAKNIQYF
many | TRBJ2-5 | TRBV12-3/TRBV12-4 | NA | TGTGCCAGCGCCACTCGGGGATTAGGGGAGACCCAGTACTTC | CASATRGLGETQYF
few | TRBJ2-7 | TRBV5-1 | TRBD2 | TGCGCCAGCAGCTGGGGACTATCCTACGAGCAGTACTTC | CASSWGLSYEQYF
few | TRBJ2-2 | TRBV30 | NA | TGTGCCTGGAGTGAAACCGGGGAGCTGTTTTTT | CAWSETGELFF
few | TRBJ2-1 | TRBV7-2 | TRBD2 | TGTGCCAGCAGCTTAGATGGGACTAGAGGGTATGAGCAGTTCTTC | CASSLDGTRGYEQFF
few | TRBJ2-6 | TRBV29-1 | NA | TGCAGCGCTGAGGCTGACGGGGCCAACGTCCTGACTTTC | CSAEADGANVLTF
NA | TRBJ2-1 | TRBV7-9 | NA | TGTGCCAGCAGCCCGCACCGGGACTTAGAGCAGTTCTTC | CASSPHRDLEQFF
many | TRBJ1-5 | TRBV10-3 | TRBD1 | TGTGCCATCAGGGGACAGGGAGGGAGTCAGCCCCAGCATTTT | CAIRGQGGSQPQHF
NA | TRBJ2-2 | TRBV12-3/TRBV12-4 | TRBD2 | TGTGCCAGCAGCTTAATAGCGGGAGGGAACACCGGGGAGCTGTTTTTT | CASSLIAGGNTGELFF
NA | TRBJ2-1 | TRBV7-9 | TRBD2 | TGTGCCAGCAGCTTAGCCAAGACTAGCGGGTATGAGCAGTTCTTC | CASSLAKTSGYEQFF